This is a list of T cell receptor beta chains from one sample in a study of neurological immune-mediated disorders. From the 5' RACE reads, TCRdb called clonotypes with MiXCR, one entry per CDR3 protein. Among roughly 19,000 distinct CDR3 sequences listed, approximately 8% were seen once. Sequencing used CD8+ T cells from blood. Source of these receptors: a woman in her 30s with HTLV-1-associated myelopathy (HAM/TSP). Each CDR3 is given with its conserved first and last residue. The D gene is left open where the match is weak. Size tells how often a clone was seen (once, few, many) or the class of an expanded clone, and some rows leave it out.

clone size	D gene	V gene	J gene	CDR3 length	CDR3 DNA	CDR3 protein
many	TRBD2	TRBV19	TRBJ2-1	14	TGTGCCAGTAGTATAAGCGGGAACTACCATGAGCAGTTCTTC	CASSISGNYHEQFF
NA	NA	TRBV24-1	TRBJ1-1	13	TGTACCACCAGTGACCTACGGGGGGGTGAAGCTTTCTTT	CTTSDLRGGEAFF
many	NA	TRBV4-2	TRBJ1-6	14	TGTGCCAGCAGCCAAGTACAGGGCGGTTCACCCCTCCACTTT	CASSQVQGGSPLHF
many	NA	TRBV7-9	TRBJ2-1	15	TGTGCCAGCAGTCAAAAAGGGGCGGGATACAATGAGCAGTTCTTC	CASSQKGAGYNEQFF
many	NA	TRBV7-8	TRBJ1-1	13	TGTGCCAGCAGCTTATACAAGGGGACTGAAGCTTTCTTT	CASSLYKGTEAFF
many	NA	TRBV10-3	TRBJ1-2	15	TGTGCCATCAGTGAGTGGAGTCAGGGGAGCTATGGCTACACCTTC	CAISEWSQGSYGYTF
many	NA	TRBV20-1	TRBJ2-1	13	TGCAGTGCTAGGCTTACAGAGTACAATGAGCAGTTCTTC	CSARLTEYNEQFF
many	NA	TRBV6-6	TRBJ1-3	16	TGTGCCAGCAGTTACTCGTTAGGAGCATCCGGAAACACCATATATTTT	CASSYSLGASGNTIYF
many	TRBD2	TRBV6-1	TRBJ2-2	17	TGTGCCAGCAGTGGGACCGACAGCGGGGGGGACACCGGGGAGCTGTTTTTT	CASSGTDSGGDTGELFF
many	NA	TRBV29-1	TRBJ2-1	18	TGCAGCGTTGAAGATGTAGGGGTTGACAGTTATTCCTACAATGAGCAGTTCTTC	CSVEDVGVDSYSYNEQFF
many	TRBD2	TRBV7-6	TRBJ2-2	16	TGTGCCAGCAGCTTAGGAGAACTAGCGTTTGCCGGGGAGCTGTTTTTT	CASSLGELAFAGELFF
many	TRBD1	TRBV7-6	TRBJ2-7	15	TGTGCCAGCAGCCAATACAGGGGGCCCTCCTACGAGCAGTACTTC	CASSQYRGPSYEQYF
many	TRBD1	TRBV7-2	TRBJ1-2	15	TGTGCCAGCAGCTTCCCTGACGACAGGGGCTATGGCTACACCTTC	CASSFPDDRGYGYTF
many	NA	TRBV6-5	TRBJ2-2	13	TGTGCCAGCAGTTACTCAGGGACCGGGGAGCTGTTTTTT	CASSYSGTGELFF
many	NA	TRBV29-1	TRBJ1-2	12	TGCAGCGTGCAGGAACCGAACTATGGCTACACCTTC	CSVQEPNYGYTF
many	NA	TRBV6-5	TRBJ2-2	16	TGTGCCAGCAGTTACGGGGAGGACATGAACACCGGGGAGCTGTTTTTT	CASSYGEDMNTGELFF
many	TRBD1	TRBV5-1	TRBJ1-2	17	TGCGCCAGCAGCTCCTCAATTGGACAGGGGTACGACTATGGCTACACCTTC	CASSSSIGQGYDYGYTF
many	NA	TRBV14	TRBJ1-1	19	TGTGCCAGCAGCCAAGATTTTGAGGCAGGGGAAAGTTTGAACACTGAAGCTTTCTTT	CASSQDFEAGESLNTEAFF
many	NA	TRBV5-1	TRBJ1-2	14	TGCGCCAGCAGCTTCCCCGACAGGAACTATGGCTACACCTTC	CASSFPDRNYGYTF
NA	NA	TRBV15	TRBJ1-1	16	TGTGCCACCAGCAGGGCCCACAGGGCCATGAACACTGAAGCTTTCTTT	CATSRAHRAMNTEAFF
many	TRBD2	TRBV7-9	TRBJ2-1	15	TGTGCCAGCAGCACCACTAGCGGGGGGACCAATGAGCAGTTCTTC	CASSTTSGGTNEQFF
many	NA	TRBV5-1	TRBJ2-7	14	TGCGCCAGCAGCTTGGAGGGGGAGCCCTACGAGCAGTACTTC	CASSLEGEPYEQYF
many	NA	TRBV20-1	TRBJ2-1	14	TGCAGTGTTAAAGCGCGTTCCGACTACAATGAGCAGTTCTTC	CSVKARSDYNEQFF
many	NA	TRBV19	TRBJ2-1	13	TGTGCCAGTAGTATCAGTTCCTACAATGAGCAGTTCTTC	CASSISSYNEQFF
many	NA	TRBV5-5	TRBJ1-2	11	TGTGCCAGCAGCTCCAATTTGGGCTACACCTTC	CASSSNLGYTF
many	NA	TRBV12-3/TRBV12-4	TRBJ2-4	11	TGTGCCAGCAGTGTAGACAGATATCAGTACTTC	CASSVDRYQYF
NA	NA	TRBV12-3/TRBV12-4	TRBJ1-2	14	TGTGCCAGCAGTCGACGGCAGACTAACTATGGCTACACCTTC	CASSRRQTNYGYTF
many	TRBD2	TRBV7-6	TRBJ2-2	18	TGTGCCAGCAGCTTAGCGTTACTAGCGGGGGCCCGCGGCGGGGAGCTGTTTTTT	CASSLALLAGARGGELFF
many	TRBD2	TRBV14	TRBJ2-1	16	TGTGCCAGCAGCCATGAACTAGCGGGGGTTCACAATGAGCAGTTCTTC	CASSHELAGVHNEQFF
many	TRBD1	TRBV28	TRBJ1-1	17	TGTGCCAGCAGTTTGCAACCCTATCGACAGGGGAACACTGAAGCTTTCTTT	CASSLQPYRQGNTEAFF
many	TRBD1	TRBV5-6	TRBJ2-1	12	TGTGCCAGCAGCTGGACAGGGAATGAGCAGTTCTTC	CASSWTGNEQFF
many	NA	TRBV27	TRBJ2-3	14	TGTGCCAGCAGTTTATTTGGGGGGACAGATACGCAGTATTTT	CASSLFGGTDTQYF
NA	TRBD1	TRBV6-1	TRBJ1-1	16	TGTGCCAGCAGTGAACAAGTAGGACAGGGTGGGGCTGAAGCTTTCTTT	CASSEQVGQGGAEAFF
many	NA	TRBV20-1	TRBJ2-1	14	TGCAGTGCTAGGATCGGGGGTAGGGGCAATGAGCAGTTCTTC	CSARIGGRGNEQFF
many	NA	TRBV7-9	TRBJ2-1	12	TGTGCCAGCAGCCCCCGGGGAGATGAGCAGTTCTTC	CASSPRGDEQFF
many	TRBD2	TRBV27	TRBJ2-7	16	TGTGCCAGCAGGTTTCGCGGGGGGTTGGACACCTACGAGCAGTACTTC	CASRFRGGLDTYEQYF
few	NA	TRBV29-1	TRBJ2-1	13	TGCAGCGTTGAAGAGGATAGCGACGATGAGCAGTTCTTC	CSVEEDSDDEQFF
many	NA	TRBV11-3	TRBJ2-1	15	TGTGCCAGCAGCCAGGAGAGGGAAGGATTCAATGAGCAGTTCTTC	CASSQEREGFNEQFF
many	TRBD1	TRBV7-9	TRBJ1-3	14	TGTGCCAGCAGAACGACAGGGGTCGGAAACACCATATATTTT	CASRTTGVGNTIYF
many	NA	TRBV7-9	TRBJ1-2	13	TGTGCCAGCAGCCCTACCGGATTCTATGGCTACACCTTC	CASSPTGFYGYTF